The 29 T cell receptor beta chains below were found in one sample sequenced in a study of cytomegalovirus exposure and HLA in healthy donors. PCR was performed using 60 Vbeta and 13 Jbeta primers. The repertoire was sequenced with immunoSEQ multiplex PCR; TCRdb's copy has only in-frame clones and lacks some. The data include about 54,000 clones; the top ten clones carry approximately 6.8%. The sample consisted of PBMCs. These receptor sequences come from a woman between 35 and 50 years old in good health and CMV-seronegative.

CDR3 DNA sequence: TGTGCCAGCAGTTACGGCCGGGAGGGACGCGAGCAGTACTTC. This translates into CASSYGREGREQYF. The V call is TRBV6-6, the J call TRBJ2-7, with 8 bases that match TRBD2. This CDR3 has 14 amino acids. The V gene end was trimmed by 2 bases and the J gene end by 6 bases; junction bases not matched to a gene: 6. CDR1 and CDR2 (germline): MNHNY, SVGAGI (reference sequence).

The chain couples TRBV29-1 to TRBJ1-4, with D tentatively TRBD1 (5 bases). This CDR3 comprises 13 residues. From germline, CDR1 is SQVTM and CDR2 ANQGSEA. V was trimmed by 4 bases and J by 8 bases, leaving 14 bases between them. Here the CDR3 reads CSVVERGGEKLFF. The CDR3, as DNA: TGCAGCGTTGTTGAACGGGGGGGAGAAAAACTGTTTTTT.

The chain combines TRBV6-1 with TRBJ2-7, with 10 bases fitting TRBD1. The junction had 10 bases not matched to a gene; V was cut back by 6 bases and J by 5 bases. Germline V CDR1 and CDR2: MNHNS, SASEGT. The CDR3 length is 15 residues. The chain's CDR3 is CASSRPGQGLNEQYF. The CDR3 coding sequence is TGTGCCAGCAGCCGACCGGGACAGGGGTTAAACGAGCAGTACTTC.

The rearrangement joins TRBV6-5 to TRBJ2-1; D is possibly TRBD1 (6 bases). Trimming cost V 5 bases and J 7 bases, with 12 bases left between them. CDR1 MNHEY and CDR2 SVGAGI come from the germline V gene. CDR3 length: 13 amino acids. For the CDR3, the DNA is TGTGCCAGCAGTCGGCCTCAGGGGAATGAGCAGTTCTTC. It yields the protein CASSRPQGNEQFF.

The genes are TRBV5-6 and TRBJ1-1; 8 bases map to TRBD1. In germline, CDR1 is SGHDT, CDR2 YYEEEE. J lost 3 bases, V lost 1 base, and 5 bases had no gene match. The CDR3 has 15 residues. CDR3 DNA: TGTGCCAGCAGCTTGCCAGGGGGCGGGCACACTGAAGCTTTCTTT. As protein: CASSLPGGGHTEAFF. The complete variable domain, with remaining parts taken from reference TRBV5-6 and TRBJ1-1, reads DAGVTQSPTHLIKTRGQQVTLRCSPKSGHDTVSWYQQALGQGPQFIFQYYEEEERQRGNFPDRFSGHQFPNYSSELNVNALLLGDSALYLCASSLPGGGHTEAFFGQGTRLTVV.

In nucleotides, the CDR3 is TGTGCCAGCAGCCCATCGGGCGGACTAGCGGGAGAGGGGGGCTTTAGCAATGAGCAGTTCTTC. Translation: CASSPSGGLAGEGGFSNEQFF. The chain links TRBV9 to TRBJ2-1; 13 bases align to TRBD2. Losses at the gene ends were 4 bases for V and 6 bases for J; bases not matched to a gene: 22. The CDR3 spans 21 residues. The germline CDR1 and CDR2 sequences are SGDLS and YYNGEE.

DNA for the CDR3: TGTGCCAGCAGTTCCTCGTTAGTTAGCGGGGTTGGCGAGCAGTACTTC. Translating it yields CASSSSLVSGVGEQYF. This chain connects TRBV6-6 to TRBJ2-7; 8 bases line up with TRBD2. The length of the CDR3 is 16 residues. J was trimmed by 6 bases and V by 4 bases; bases with no gene match: 14. In germline, CDR1 is MNHNY, CDR2 SVGAGI (reference sequence).

The rearrangement uses TRBV6-5 and TRBJ1-1; D unresolved. CDR3 length equals 13 residues. V lost 7 bases, J lost 3 bases, and 12 bases lay in between. Per the germline V gene, CDR1 is MNHEY and CDR2 is SVGAGI. DNA for the CDR3: TGTGCCAGCATGGAGGGCGAGGACACTGAAGCTTTCTTT. Its translation is CASMEGEDTEAFF.

The J gene is TRBJ1-2, the V gene TRBV7-9; 8 nucleotides align to TRBD1. The CDR3 is 15 residues long. Germline V gene lookup returns CDR1 SEHNR and CDR2 FQNEAQ (reference sequence). Trimming at V came to 4 bases and at J to 5 bases, leaving 9 bases not matched to a gene. This chain's CDR3 is CASSSTGDIGYGYTF. CDR3 DNA sequence: TGTGCCAGCAGCTCGACAGGGGATATTGGGTATGGCTACACCTTC.

The V call is TRBV28, the J call TRBJ1-5, with D tentatively TRBD1 (6 bases). The CDR3 is 14 residues long. Trimming pared 10 bases from V and 4 bases from J, leaving 17 bases between. CDR1 is MDHEN and CDR2 is SYDVKM in the germline V gene. The CDR3 DNA reads as TGTGCCACACTTCCCGGGACACCTAATCAGCCCCAGCATTTT. Translation: CATLPGTPNQPQHF.

The chain employs TRBV10-3 and TRBJ1-4; 9 bases are shared with TRBD1. Unmatched junction bases numbered 2, after V lost 0 bases and J lost 3 bases. The V gene's germline CDR1 is ENHRY and CDR2 SYGVKD. This CDR3 contains 16 residues. The CDR3 bases are TGTGCCATCAGTGAGTCTCGGGACAGGGCTAATGAAAAACTGTTTTTT. Protein: CAISESRDRANEKLFF.

The V and J genes are TRBV5-5 and TRBJ1-2; D ambiguous. V lost 2 bases, J lost 6 bases, and 11 bases lay in between. This CDR3 has 13 amino acids. Germline loops: CDR1 SGHKS, CDR2 YYEKEE (reference sequence). CDR3 sequence reads: CASSFQRRNGYTF. The CDR3 nucleotides read TGTGCCAGCAGCTTTCAGCGGCGTAATGGCTACACCTTC.

V is TRBV5-1 and J is TRBJ1-2; weak D call: TRBD1 (6 bases). The CDR3 spans 16 residues. Trimming took off 7 bases at V and 4 bases at J, with 23 bases between the two ends. Germline assignment: CDR1 SGHRS and CDR2 YFSETQ. This CDR3 reads CASGWGQGLGGYGYTF. CDR3 sequence (DNA): TGCGCCAGCGGATGGGGGCAAGGCCTTGGAGGCTATGGCTACACCTTC.

This chain uses TRBV29-1 with TRBJ2-5, with 8 nucleotides matching TRBD1. CDR3 length equals 14 residues. Germline CDR1 and CDR2: SQVTM and ANQGSEA. V was pared by 3 bases and J by 4 bases, with 7 bases of the junction left unmatched. CDR3 protein: CSVELTGGGETQYF. The CDR3 bases are TGCAGCGTTGAGTTAACAGGGGGAGGAGAGACCCAGTACTTC.

The chain combines TRBV9 with TRBJ1-1, with 7 positions matching TRBD1. After removal of 0 bases from V and 0 bases from J, the junction contained 5 bases not matched to a gene. CDR3 length equals 16 residues. Germline-derived CDR1 and CDR2 are SGDLS and YYNGEE. This CDR3 is CASSVEGGGMNTEAFF. DNA of the CDR3: TGTGCCAGCAGCGTAGAAGGAGGGGGCATGAACACTGAAGCTTTCTTT.

The V gene is TRBV18, the J gene TRBJ1-5; tentative D call: TRBD1 (5 bases). The germline CDR1 and CDR2 sequences are KGHSH and LQKENI. V was clipped by 0 bases and J by 0 bases, with 12 bases between them. The CDR3 extends over 17 amino acids. This CDR3 is CASSPPGGTDSNQPQHF. The DNA for the CDR3 is TGTGCCAGCTCACCACCGGGGGGGACTGATAGCAATCAGCCCCAGCATTTT.

CDR3 region: CASSILPVDEQFF. The CDR3 DNA sequence: TGTGCCAGCAGTATCCTCCCAGTCGATGAGCAGTTCTTC. This chain uses TRBV6-5 with TRBJ2-1; D gene ambiguous. The V end was cut by 5 bases, the J end by 8 bases, with 13 bases between. The CDR3 contains 13 residues. CDR1 MNHEY and CDR2 SVGAGI come from the germline V gene.

CDR3 region: CASSPYSGENEKLFF. CDR3 sequence (DNA): TGTGCCAGCAGTCCATACAGTGGGGAGAATGAAAAACTGTTTTTT. This chain connects TRBV28 to TRBJ1-4; D not certain. CDR1 is MDHEN and CDR2 is SYDVKM in the germline V gene. With 5 bases removed from V and 5 bases from J, the gap between germline ends came to 15 bases. The CDR3 is made up of 15 amino acids.

V and J are TRBV4-2 and TRBJ2-3; no reliable D call. Germline CDR1 LGHNA, CDR2 YNFKEQ. The CDR3 runs to 16 residues. V gave up 0 bases and J gave up 0 bases, with 10 bases separating them. CDR3 in DNA: TGTGCCAGCAGCCAAGAGAAAGCACCAAGCACAGATACGCAGTATTTT. It specifies CASSQEKAPSTDTQYF.

V usage is TRBV5-4 and J usage is TRBJ1-6, with D possibly TRBD1 on 5 matching bases. CDR3 length: 16 residues. The germline gives CDR1 SGHNT, CDR2 YYREEE (reference sequence). V lost 0 bases and J 8 bases, leaving 15 bases between the germline ends. CDR3 sequence: CASSLGRGTSDSPLHF. CDR3 sequence (DNA): TGTGCCAGCAGCTTGGGCCGGGGGACCTCGGATTCACCCCTCCACTTT.

The rearrangement joins TRBV4-3 to TRBJ1-6; D call uncertain. The CDR3 is made up of 12 amino acids. Germline V gene lookup returns CDR1 LGHNA and CDR2 YSLEER. Trimming took off 3 bases at V and 6 bases at J, with 3 bases between the two ends. DNA for the CDR3: TGCGCCAGCAGCCACGTTAATTCACCCCTCCACTTT. This gives the protein CASSHVNSPLHF.

The chain uses TRBV18 and TRBJ2-7, with D perhaps matching TRBD2 (5 bases). Deletions cut 3 bases from V and 7 bases from J, with 13 bases between. Germline CDR1 and CDR2: KGHSH and LQKENI. This CDR3 region has 13 residues. CDR3 DNA: TGTGCCAGCTCACCCGGACTCGACTGGGAGCAGTACTTC. Translating gives CASSPGLDWEQYF.

V and J are TRBV9 and TRBJ2-7; no definite D call. The CDR3 spans 14 residues. Between the trimmed V and J ends, which lost 0 bases and 0 bases, there was a span of 7 bases. CDR1 SGDLS and CDR2 YYNGEE come from the germline V gene. CDR3 amino acids: CASSVGADSYEQYF. The CDR3 DNA is TGTGCCAGCAGCGTAGGGGCCGACTCCTACGAGCAGTACTTC.

V gene TRBV5-1 combines with J gene TRBJ1-1; D uncertain. The CDR3 loop spans 13 amino acids. V was cut by 0 bases and J by 6 bases, with 9 bases left in between. The germline CDR1 and CDR2 sequences are SGHRS and YFSETQ. The CDR3 coding sequence is TGCGCCAGCAGCTTGGGAGGGATCCCTGAAGCTTTCTTT. Residues: CASSLGGIPEAFF.

V gene TRBV18 combines with J gene TRBJ2-2, with D perhaps matching TRBD2 (5 bases). This CDR3 region has 16 residues. Looked up from germline, CDR1 is KGHSH and CDR2 is LQKENI. The V end lost 5 bases, the J end lost 5 bases, and 18 bases lay between the germline ends. Here the CDR3 DNA reads TGTGCCAGCTCAGGAACTAGACGGTCGGGGACCGGGGAGCTGTTTTTT. Encoded protein: CASSGTRRSGTGELFF.

J is TRBJ1-6 and V is TRBV9, with 10 bases aligning to TRBD1. This CDR3 is built from 16 residues. Trimming at V came to 4 bases and at J to 4 bases, leaving 5 bases not matched to a gene. In germline, CDR1 is SGDLS, CDR2 YYNGEE. This CDR3 is CASSPRDRGYNSPLHF. The CDR3 DNA sequence: TGTGCCAGCAGCCCAAGGGACAGGGGTTATAATTCACCCCTCCACTTT.

The rearrangement links TRBV5-6 to TRBJ1-5; 7 nucleotides match TRBD1. Trimming cost V 5 bases and J 3 bases; bases outside gene matches: 5. CDR1 and CDR2 from the germline V gene are SGHDT and YYEEEE. The CDR3 has 14 residues. The CDR3 nucleotides are TGTGCCAGCAGACGGACAGGAGACAATCAGCCCCAGCATTTT. This codes for CASRRTGDNQPQHF. Filled out from reference TRBV5-6 and TRBJ1-5, the complete variable domain reads DAGVTQSPTHLIKTRGQQVTLRCSPKSGHDTVSWYQQALGQGPQFIFQYYEEEERQRGNFPDRFSGHQFPNYSSELNVNALLLGDSALYLCASRRTGDNQPQHFGDGTRLSIL.

The chain recombines TRBV5-1 with TRBJ2-2; 8 nucleotides agree with TRBD2. The germline gives CDR1 SGHRS, CDR2 YFSETQ. Trimming took 3 bases from V and 5 from J; bases not matched to a gene: 9. CDR3 size: 16 residues. The CDR3 spells CASSSPGLVRTGELFF. CDR3 sequence (DNA): TGCGCCAGCAGCTCCCCGGGACTAGTAAGGACCGGGGAGCTGTTTTTT.

V gene TRBV13 combines with J gene TRBJ1-2; a possible D gene is TRBD1 (6 bases). The CDR3 sequence is 14 residues long. V lost 0 bases and J 3 bases, leaving 8 bases between the germline ends. The germline V gene encodes CDR1 PRHDT and CDR2 FYEKMQ (reference sequence). The CDR3 coding sequence is TGTGCCAGCAGCTTAGGCCAGGGGCACTATGGCTACACCTTC. Encoded protein: CASSLGQGHYGYTF.